Following are 10 T cell receptor beta chains from one sample sequenced in a study of blood T cell repertoires in COVID-19 (dated by TCRdb to 2019 to 2021). Library preparation used the immunoSEQ multiplex PCR assay. The immuneACCESS repertoire file appears here via TCRdb, limited to in-frame rearrangements. These files lack a portion of the clones; in checked studies, under half of the deficit traces to unresolved V genes, and the cause of the others is not known. This sample gives 130,000 or so clones in total; roughly 80% of them show up just once. More than 2% of the sample is taken by the ten largest. The source material was PBMCs or T cells enriched from blood (not recorded which). The source of these receptors is a man aged 40-49 years with acute COVID-19.

The V gene is TRBV7-9, the J gene TRBJ2-5; no definite D call. Germline CDR1 and CDR2: SEHNR and FQNEAQ (reference sequence). V lost 2 bases to trimming and J lost 5 bases, with 6 bases between them. This CDR3 spans 12 amino acids. The CDR3 is CASSLTRETQYF. The CDR3 nucleotides are TGTGCCAGCAGCTTAACGAGGGAGACCCAGTACTTC.

V and J are TRBV5-1 and TRBJ1-3; 8 nucleotides match TRBD1. V was clipped by 4 bases and J by 2 bases; unmatched bases: 11. CDR1 and CDR2 (germline): SGHRS, YFSETQ. This CDR3 is 17 amino acids long. CDR3 coding DNA: TGCGCCAGCAGCCTATTAGTTGGGACAGGTGCTGGAAACACCATATATTTT. The encoded protein is CASSLLVGTGAGNTIYF.

The V and J genes are TRBV3-1 (or the pseudogene TRBV3-2) and TRBJ2-7; weak D call: TRBD1 (6 bases). V was clipped by 4 bases and J by 7 bases, with 11 bases between them. CDR1 and CDR2 from the germline V gene are LGHDT and YNNKEL (reference sequence). CDR3 length: 12 amino acids. CDR3 residues: CASSPRGEEQYF. CDR3 bases: TGTGCCAGCAGCCCCAGGGGAGAGGAGCAGTACTTC.

V gene TRBV18 combines with J gene TRBJ1-1; 7 bases are shared with TRBD1. Per the germline V gene, CDR1 is KGHSH and CDR2 is LQKENI. V lost 4 bases to trimming and J lost 5 bases; unmatched junction nucleotides: 4. The CDR3 loop spans 13 amino acids. The CDR3 DNA is TGTGCCAGCTCACAGGGGACAGAGACTGAAGCTTTCTTT. Translated: CASSQGTETEAFF. Full variable domain (outside the CDR3, taken from reference TRBV18 and TRBJ1-1): NAGVMQNPRHLVRRRGQEARLRCSPMKGHSHVYWYRQLPEEGLKFMVYLQKENIIDESGMPKERFSAEFPKEGPSILRIQQVVRGDSAAYFCASSQGTETEAFFGQGTRLTVV.

This chain links TRBV15 with TRBJ2-2, with D possibly TRBD1 on 6 matching bases. The CDR3 contains 18 residues. Trimming pared 1 base from V and 2 bases from J, leaving 17 bases between. Looked up from germline, CDR1 is LNHNV and CDR2 is YYDKDF (reference sequence). Here the CDR3 reads CATSRVWARTDNTGELFF. CDR3 bases: TGTGCCACCAGCAGAGTTTGGGCTAGGACAGATAACACCGGGGAGCTGTTTTTT.

The chain joins TRBV28 to TRBJ1-5; possibly TRBD1 for D (6 bases). The ends were cut back, 5 bases at V and 1 base at J, with 9 bases in the middle. Germline V gene lookup returns CDR1 MDHEN and CDR2 SYDVKM. This CDR3 region has 14 residues. This CDR3 reads CASSGGASNQPQHF. The DNA of the CDR3 is TGTGCCAGCAGTGGGGGGGCCAGCAATCAGCCCCAGCATTTT.

The rearrangement joins TRBV18 to TRBJ2-3, with a possible D match to TRBD1 (6 bases). The CDR3 spans 16 residues. Trimming left V 3 bases short and J 1 base short, with 14 bases between. CDR1 is KGHSH and CDR2 is LQKENI in the germline V gene. For the CDR3, the DNA is TGTGCCAGCTCACCGAGGGGTGCAGGGGGCACAGATACGCAGTATTTT. Amino acids: CASSPRGAGGTDTQYF.

The gene calls are TRBV28 and TRBJ1-1; 12 bases are shared with TRBD1. The CDR3 is 16 amino acids. Germline CDR1 is MDHEN and CDR2 is SYDVKM. Germline trimming cut 5 bases from V and 7 bases from J; bases unmatched to any gene: 11. The CDR3 protein is CASSPAGTGGAYEAFF. The DNA for the CDR3 is TGTGCCAGCAGTCCAGCCGGGACAGGGGGCGCCTATGAAGCTTTCTTT.

This chain uses TRBV3-1 (or the pseudogene TRBV3-2) with TRBJ2-2; TRBD2 matches at 14 bases. This CDR3 has 19 amino acids. The germline V gene has CDR1 LGHDT and CDR2 YNNKEL (reference sequence). V was pared by 1 base and J by 0 bases, with 4 bases of the junction left unmatched. The CDR3 region has the DNA TGTGCCAGCAGCCAAGGGGGGACTAGCGGGGGCCCGAACACCGGGGAGCTGTTTTTT. This gives the protein CASSQGGTSGGPNTGELFF.

A remark on this clone: This same CDR3 is encoded by further DNA sequences in the sample. The gene calls are TRBV5-4 and TRBJ2-7; 11 bases align to TRBD2. V shed 4 bases and J 2 bases; nucleotides not matched to a gene: 5. Germline V lookup: CDR1 SGHNT, CDR2 YYREEE (reference sequence). There are 15 residues in the CDR3. The CDR3 DNA sequence: TGTGCCAGCAGCCCCGGGACTAGCGGCCCCTACGAGCAGTACTTC. Protein product: CASSPGTSGPYEQYF.